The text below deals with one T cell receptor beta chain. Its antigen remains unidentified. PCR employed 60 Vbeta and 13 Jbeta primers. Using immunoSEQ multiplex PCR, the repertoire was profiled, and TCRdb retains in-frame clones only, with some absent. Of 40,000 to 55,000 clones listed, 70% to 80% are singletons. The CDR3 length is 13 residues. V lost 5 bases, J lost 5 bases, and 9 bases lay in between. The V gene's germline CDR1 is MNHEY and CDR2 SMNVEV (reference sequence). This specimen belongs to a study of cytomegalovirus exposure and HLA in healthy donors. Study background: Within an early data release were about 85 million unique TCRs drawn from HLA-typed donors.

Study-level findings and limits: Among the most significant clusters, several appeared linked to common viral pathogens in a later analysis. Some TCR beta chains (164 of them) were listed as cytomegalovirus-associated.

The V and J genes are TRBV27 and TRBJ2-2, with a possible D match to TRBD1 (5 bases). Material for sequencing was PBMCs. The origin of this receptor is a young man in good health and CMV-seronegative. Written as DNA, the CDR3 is TGTGCCAGCAGTCGAGACAGTACCGGGGAGCTGTTTTTT. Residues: CASSRDSTGELFF.